The present TCR beta chain was sequenced within a study of shared clonotypes between healthy human individuals. Findings of the study overall: Clonotypes shared by all four sorted-subset donors had higher generation probabilities than non-shared clonotypes. Of the naive CD4 clonotypes, 4% to 5% were shared across a handful of donors. Clonotype sharing among donors likely depends on sequencing depth.

About this clone: No antigen is known for it.

Genomic DNA belonging to each subset was distributed in equal measure over several immunoSEQ plates. Sequencing was performed with immunoSEQ multiplex PCR; in TCRdb, only in-frame clones are kept and a portion is missing. The sample has about 1.5 million clones; approximately 98% are singletons. The CDR3 has 17 residues. CDR1 LGHNA and CDR2 YSLEER come from the germline V gene. Losses at the gene ends were 3 bases for V and 5 bases for J; bases not matched to a gene: 10. The chain employs TRBV4-3 and TRBJ2-3, with 11 bases matching TRBD2. This TCR came from a man between 25 and 39 years old in good health. The sequenced material came from naive CD4+ T cells sorted from blood. The subset was: CD45RA+ positively selected. The CDR3 bases are TGCGCCAGCAGCCAGGTAGAGCTAGCGGGAGGAGGAGATACGCAGTATTTT. Amino acid sequence: CASSQVELAGGGDTQYF.